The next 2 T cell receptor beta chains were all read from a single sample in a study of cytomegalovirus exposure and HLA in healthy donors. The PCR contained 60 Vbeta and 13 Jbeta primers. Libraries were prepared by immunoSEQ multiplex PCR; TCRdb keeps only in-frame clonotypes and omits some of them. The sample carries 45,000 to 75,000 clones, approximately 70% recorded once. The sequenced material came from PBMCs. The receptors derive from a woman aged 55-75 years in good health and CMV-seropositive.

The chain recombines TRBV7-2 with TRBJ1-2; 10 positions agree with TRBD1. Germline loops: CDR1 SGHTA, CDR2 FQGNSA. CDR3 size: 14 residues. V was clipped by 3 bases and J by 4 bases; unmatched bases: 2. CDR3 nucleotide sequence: TGTGCCAGCAGCTTGGGACAGGGGTTCTATGGCTACACCTTC. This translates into CASSLGQGFYGYTF.

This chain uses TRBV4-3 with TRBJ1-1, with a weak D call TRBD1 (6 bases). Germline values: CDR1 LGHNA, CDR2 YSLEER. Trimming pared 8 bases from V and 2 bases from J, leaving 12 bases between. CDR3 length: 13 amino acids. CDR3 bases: TGCGCCAGCGGCATACAGGGAAACACTGAAGCTTTCTTT. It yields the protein CASGIQGNTEAFF.